The present T cell receptor (beta chain) was sequenced within a study of cytomegalovirus exposure and HLA in healthy donors. Regarding this clone: Antigen specificity is unknown.

PCR used 60 Vbeta primers and 13 Jbeta primers. Measured with immunoSEQ multiplex PCR; TCRdb has only the in-frame clones, and not every one. Of roughly 170,000 clones listed, about 78% are singletons. Broader study findings: The later analysis indicated that the majority of CMV-associated TCR beta chains appeared HLA-restricted. Among TCR sequences, most were rare, though some public TCRs appeared in many donors. Overall, 164 TCR beta chains were annotated as cytomegalovirus-associated. Fewer N-insertions than the approximately 700-donor mean were reportedly shown by an Asian-associated ancestry cluster in a later analysis.

The germline V gene encodes CDR1 SGHNT and CDR2 YYREEE (reference sequence). Trimming stripped 1 base from V and 3 bases from J, with 10 bases between. This CDR3 has 14 residues. The V call is TRBV5-4, the J call TRBJ1-2, with D perhaps matching TRBD1 (5 bases). The clonotype originates from a woman in her 50s in good health and CMV-seropositive. The sample was PBMCs. The CDR3 reads CASSLRGQDYGYTF. DNA of the CDR3: TGTGCCAGCAGCTTGAGGGGCCAAGACTATGGCTACACCTTC.